This note documents a single T cell receptor beta chain sequence. This table comes from immunoSEQ multiplex PCR, and its TCRdb copy is limited to in-frame clones, with some not included. The sample lists 200,000 to 250,000 clones, more than 75% seen once, with 8.2% in the top ten. This sample is part of a study of blood T cell repertoires in COVID-19. Study overall: Sources were T cells, B-cell-depleted T cells, or PBMCs; the material itself was cDNA or gDNA.

This CDR3 spans 13 amino acids. Germline CDR1 reads KGHDR; CDR2 reads SFDVKD. V lost 0 bases, J lost 4 bases, and 5 bases lay in between. This TCR was recovered from an elderly woman with COVID-19, enrolled during active disease. The J gene is TRBJ1-2, the V gene TRBV24-1, with unresolved D. The specimen was peripheral blood. The CDR3 loop is CATSDLHSYGYTF. The CDR3 DNA is TGTGCCACCAGTGATTTGCACAGCTATGGCTACACCTTC.